Presented here are 8 T cell receptor beta chains from one specimen sequenced in a study of blood T cell repertoires in COVID-19. Some clones are missing from TCRdb's copy, which holds only in-frame ones; the method was immunoSEQ multiplex PCR. The sample holds some 150,000 clones, around 82% seen once. Sequencing was carried out using peripheral blood. The receptors come from a human donor with acute or convalescent COVID-19. The donor label of this sample is uncertain.

The chain couples TRBV5-1 to TRBJ2-5; 8 nucleotides align to TRBD2. The CDR3 totals 14 residues. The V gene end was trimmed by 0 bases and the J gene end by 5 bases; junction bases not matched to a gene: 3. The germline gives CDR1 SGHRS, CDR2 YFSETQ. CDR3 loop: CASSLGAGGETQYF. DNA of the CDR3: TGCGCCAGCAGCTTGGGTGCGGGAGGCGAGACCCAGTACTTC. The full variable domain, with the rest looked up from reference TRBV5-1 and TRBJ2-5, is KAGVTQTPRYLIKTRGQQVTLSCSPISGHRSVSWYQQTPGQGLQFLFEYFSETQRNKGNFPGRFSGRQFSNSRSEMNVSTLELGDSALYLCASSLGAGGETQYFGPGTRLLVL.

This chain links TRBV6-1 with TRBJ1-3; no clear D gene. The germline gives CDR1 MNHNS, CDR2 SASEGT. The CDR3 has 15 residues. V was shortened by 3 bases and J by 0 bases, with 9 bases between the two germline ends. The CDR3 nucleotides are TGTGCCAGCAGTGAGAGGGCGAACTCTGGAAACACCATATATTTT. It specifies CASSERANSGNTIYF.

The chain combines TRBV5-1 with TRBJ2-3, with no clear D. CDR1 SGHRS and CDR2 YFSETQ come from the germline V gene. V was trimmed by 0 bases and J by 3 bases, leaving 5 bases between them. This CDR3 comprises 13 residues. CDR3 residues: CASSLGPTDTQYF. DNA of the CDR3: TGCGCCAGCAGCTTGGGGCCAACAGATACGCAGTATTTT.

The chain couples TRBV10-2 to TRBJ2-7; 7 bases match TRBD1. The CDR3 sequence is 13 residues long. Germline-derived CDR1 and CDR2 are WSHSY and SAAADI. J gave up 6 bases and V 4 bases, and 6 bases lay outside the gene matches. The CDR3: CASSAGTVGEQYF. Written as DNA, the CDR3 is TGCGCCAGCAGTGCAGGGACAGTTGGCGAGCAGTACTTC.

The rearrangement joins TRBV27 to TRBJ1-4, with TRBD1 as a possible D gene (6 bases). Germline CDR1 MNHEY, CDR2 SMNVEV (reference sequence). V gave up 0 bases and J gave up 0 bases, with 20 bases separating them. The CDR3 spans 20 residues. CDR3 residues: CASSLSGGGGGITTNEKLFF. The DNA for the CDR3 is TGTGCCAGCAGTTTATCTGGAGGGGGGGGTGGCATTACAACTAATGAAAAACTGTTTTTT.

This clone came up once. The chain employs TRBV27 and TRBJ2-7, with 11 bases matching TRBD1. J was trimmed by 1 base and V by 1 base; bases with no gene match: 3. CDR3 length equals 16 residues. Germline values: CDR1 MNHEY, CDR2 SMNVEV (reference sequence). CDR3 in amino acids: CASSLYGQGASYEQYF. CDR3 bases: TGTGCCAGCAGTTTATACGGACAGGGGGCGTCCTACGAGCAGTACTTC.

The V call is TRBV13, the J call TRBJ2-5, with D maybe TRBD1 (6 bases). Trimming left V 2 bases short and J 3 bases short, with 16 bases between. CDR1 is PRHDT, CDR2 FYEKMQ, per germline (reference sequence). The CDR3 runs to 16 residues. The CDR3 coding sequence is TGTGCCAGCAGCTTACAGGGGCTGGAGTTAAAAGAGACCCAGTACTTC. Its protein product is CASSLQGLELKETQYF.

This chain joins TRBV6-5 and TRBJ1-6, with 10 positions matching TRBD1. The CDR3 length is 13 residues. The V gene's germline CDR1 is MNHEY and CDR2 SVGAGI. The V segment lost 6 bases and the J segment 9 bases; nucleotides outside the gene matches: 2. CDR3 in amino acids: CASRTGGSSPLHF. CDR3 in DNA: TGTGCCAGCAGGACAGGGGGCAGTTCACCCCTCCACTTT.